The 5 T cell receptor beta chains below come from one sample, sequenced in a study of blood T cell repertoires in COVID-19. The data were produced by immunoSEQ multiplex PCR, yet TCRdb's version contains in-frame clones alone and is incomplete. In the table there are tens of thousands of clones, 85% of which are singletons. Material: peripheral blood. All receptors derive from a human donor in a cohort sampled during active COVID-19.

This sequence joins TRBV29-1 and TRBJ1-1, with D tentatively TRBD1 (5 bases). The CDR3 runs 14 residues. Germline V CDR1 and CDR2: SQVTM, ANQGSEA. CDR3 bases: TGCAGTTCGGCCCACCAGGGCTTGAACACTGAAGCTTTCTTT. It specifies CSSAHQGLNTEAFF.

The V gene is TRBV6-5, the J gene TRBJ2-4, with a possible D match to TRBD1 (6 bases). This CDR3 region has 13 residues. Between the trimmed V and J ends, which lost 6 bases and 5 bases, there was a span of 11 bases. Germline assignment: CDR1 MNHEY and CDR2 SVGAGI. The CDR3 loop reads CASSRDTQNIQYF. The CDR3 bases are TGTGCCAGCAGCCGGGACACTCAAAACATTCAGTACTTC.

This clone was seen a single time. The chain joins TRBV27 to TRBJ2-7; D possibly corresponds to TRBD2 (6 bases). The length of the CDR3 is 18 residues. Deletions cut 0 bases from V and 6 bases from J, with 24 bases between. Germline V CDR1 and CDR2: MNHEY, SMNVEV (reference sequence). The CDR3 nucleotides read TGTGCCAGCAGTTTATCGGTGGCGGGGACCCCAGGGTCCAGCGAGCAGTACTTC. It specifies CASSLSVAGTPGSSEQYF.

The chain carries TRBV27 and TRBJ1-1; 8 positions agree with TRBD1. Losses at the gene ends were 0 bases for V and 1 base for J; bases not matched to a gene: 7. The germline V gene encodes CDR1 MNHEY and CDR2 SMNVEV (reference sequence). This CDR3 has 17 amino acids. The CDR3 sequence: CASSLSPDRGANTEAFF. The DNA for the CDR3 is TGTGCCAGCAGTTTATCCCCCGACAGGGGTGCGAACACTGAAGCTTTCTTT.

V is TRBV5-4 and J is TRBJ2-7; tentatively, D is TRBD2 (6 bases). V was cut by 2 bases and J by 7 bases, with 19 bases left in between. The germline gives CDR1 SGHNT, CDR2 YYREEE (reference sequence). The CDR3 is made up of 15 amino acids. CDR3 sequence: CASSLLAGNSGEQYF. Written as DNA, the CDR3 is TGTGCCAGCAGCTTACTAGCTGGCAACTCGGGGGAGCAGTACTTC. The full variable domain, rest sourced from reference TRBV5-4 and TRBJ2-7, is ETGVTQSPTHLIKTRGQQVTLRCSSQSGHNTVSWYQQALGQGPQFIFQYYREEENGRGNFPPRFSGLQFPNYSSELNVNALELDDSALYLCASSLLAGNSGEQYFGPGTRLTVT.